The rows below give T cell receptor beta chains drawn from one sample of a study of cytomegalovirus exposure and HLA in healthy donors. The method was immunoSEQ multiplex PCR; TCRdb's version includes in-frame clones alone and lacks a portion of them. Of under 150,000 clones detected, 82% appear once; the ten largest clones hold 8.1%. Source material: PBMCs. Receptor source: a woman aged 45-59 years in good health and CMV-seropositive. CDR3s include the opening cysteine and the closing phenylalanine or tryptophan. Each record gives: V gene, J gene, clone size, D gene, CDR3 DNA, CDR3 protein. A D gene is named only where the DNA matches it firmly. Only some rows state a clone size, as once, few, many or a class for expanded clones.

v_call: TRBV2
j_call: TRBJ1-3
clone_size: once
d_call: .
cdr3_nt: TGTGCCAGCAGTCTCCTACCTGGAAACACCATATATTTT
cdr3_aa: CASSLLPGNTIYF

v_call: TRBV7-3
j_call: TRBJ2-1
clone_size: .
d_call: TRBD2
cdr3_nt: TGTGCCAGCAGCTCCGGGACTAGCGGGTACAATGAGCAGTTCTTC
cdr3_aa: CASSSGTSGYNEQFF

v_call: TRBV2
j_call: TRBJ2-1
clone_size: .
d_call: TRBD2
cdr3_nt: TGTGCCAGCAGTGATGAGACTAGCCGTGAGCAGTTCTTC
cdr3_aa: CASSDETSREQFF

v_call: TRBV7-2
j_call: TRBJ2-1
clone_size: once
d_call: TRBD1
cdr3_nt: TGTGCTAGCAGCCGTGCCGGGACAGCAATAGAGCAGTTCTTC
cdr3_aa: CASSRAGTAIEQFF

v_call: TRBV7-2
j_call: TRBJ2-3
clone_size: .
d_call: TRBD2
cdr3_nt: TGTGCCAGCAGCTTACTAGCGGGGGGGACAGATACGCAGTATTTT
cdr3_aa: CASSLLAGGTDTQYF

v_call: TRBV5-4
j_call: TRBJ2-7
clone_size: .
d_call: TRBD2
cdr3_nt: TGTGCCAGCAGCCACCCTTCATCTAGCGGGAGACAGTACTTC
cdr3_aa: CASSHPSSSGRQYF

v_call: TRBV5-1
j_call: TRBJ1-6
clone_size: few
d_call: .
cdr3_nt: TGCGCCAGCAGCTTGGACCGAGGGAATTCACCCCTCCACTTT
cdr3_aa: CASSLDRGNSPLHF

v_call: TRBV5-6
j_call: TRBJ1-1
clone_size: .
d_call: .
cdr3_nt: TGTGCCAGCAGCTTCGACAGAATGAACACTGAAGCTTTCTTT
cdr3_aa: CASSFDRMNTEAFF

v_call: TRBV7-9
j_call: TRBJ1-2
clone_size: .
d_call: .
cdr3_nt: TGTGCCAGTAGCTTAGCGCTAAGGGCCTCAGCGGGAGGCTACACCTTC
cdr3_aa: CASSLALRASAGGYTF

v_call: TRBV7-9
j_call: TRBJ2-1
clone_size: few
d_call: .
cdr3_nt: TGTGCCAGCAGCTTAGTGGGGGCCCGGAGCTCCTACAATGAGCAGTTCTTC
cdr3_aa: CASSLVGARSSYNEQFF